Following are 12 T cell receptor beta chains from one sample sequenced in a study of control samples from healthy donors and cancer patients. Profiling relied on immunoSEQ multiplex PCR, and the TCRdb table lists in-frame clones only, not all of them. The sample holds roughly 88,000 clones, 85% seen once. The sample consisted of blood. The source is a young man in good health.

V usage is TRBV9 and J usage is TRBJ2-3, with TRBD2 identical over 11 bases. J lost 7 bases, V lost 1 base, and 5 bases had no gene match. The CDR3 runs 15 residues. CDR1 is SGDLS and CDR2 is YYNGEE in the germline V gene. The CDR3 region is CASSVLAGGENTQYF. CDR3 bases: TGTGCCAGCAGCGTATTAGCGGGGGGGGAAAATACGCAGTATTTT.

As for this clone: Other DNA sequences within the sample encode an identical CDR3. This chain uses TRBV5-1 with TRBJ2-7; the D call may be TRBD1 or TRBD2 (5 bases each). V gave up 0 bases and J gave up 4 bases, with 8 bases separating them. Per the germline V gene, CDR1 is SGHRS and CDR2 is YFSETQ. This CDR3 has 13 amino acids. The CDR3: CASSLGDGYEQYF. CDR3 nucleotides: TGCGCCAGCAGCTTGGGGGACGGATACGAGCAGTACTTC. Drawing the rest from reference TRBV5-1 and TRBJ2-7, the complete variable domain is KAGVTQTPRYLIKTRGQQVTLSCSPISGHRSVSWYQQTPGQGLQFLFEYFSETQRNKGNFPGRFSGRQFSNSRSEMNVSTLELGDSALYLCASSLGDGYEQYFGPGTRLTVT.

The chain joins TRBV9 to TRBJ1-1, with D tentatively TRBD1 (5 bases). The CDR3 contains 14 residues. The ends were cut back, 4 bases at V and 1 base at J, with 11 bases in the middle. Germline-derived CDR1 and CDR2 are SGDLS and YYNGEE. Written as DNA, the CDR3 is TGTGCCAGCAGCCGGGGACGGTGGAACACTGAAGCTTTCTTT. Protein sequence: CASSRGRWNTEAFF. The full variable domain, with the rest looked up from reference TRBV9 and TRBJ1-1, is DSGVTQTPKHLITATGQRVTLRCSPRSGDLSVYWYQQSLDQGLQFLIQYYNGEERAKGNILERFSAQQFPDLHSELNLSSLELGDSALYFCASSRGRWNTEAFFGQGTRLTVV.

CDR3 residues: CASSTSVGSRGYTF. The CDR3 coding sequence is TGTGCCAGCAGCACCTCGGTGGGGTCTCGCGGCTACACCTTC. V is TRBV5-6 and J is TRBJ1-2; no clear D. V dropped 4 bases and J dropped 8 bases, with 18 bases sitting between them. Germline V gene sequence: CDR1 SGHDT, CDR2 YYEEEE. The CDR3 has 14 amino acids.

CDR3 sequence (DNA): TGCGCCAGCAGCGGATCCGGGGGAATGAACACTGAAGCTTTCTTT. Translated: CASSGSGGMNTEAFF. This chain links TRBV5-1 with TRBJ1-1, with D possibly TRBD1 on 5 matching bases. Trimming removed 4 bases from V and 0 bases from J, with 13 bases in between. Germline values: CDR1 SGHRS, CDR2 YFSETQ. The CDR3 runs 15 residues.

The chain has TRBV9 and TRBJ2-5; perhaps D is TRBD1 or TRBD2 (5 bases each). Trimming left V 0 bases short and J 4 bases short, with 13 bases between. The germline gives CDR1 SGDLS, CDR2 YYNGEE. There are 15 residues in the CDR3. The CDR3 nucleotides read TGTGCCAGCAGCGTAGGGGACCGCTCTAGAGAGACCCAGTACTTC. Its protein is CASSVGDRSRETQYF.

CDR3 residues: CASSEPGRGNEQFF. For the CDR3, the DNA is TGTGCCAGCTCAGAGCCGGGGAGGGGAAATGAGCAGTTCTTC. The chain couples TRBV18 to TRBJ2-1; 7 bases fit TRBD2. In germline, CDR1 is KGHSH, CDR2 LQKENI. This CDR3 contains 14 residues. V lost 5 bases to trimming and J lost 7 bases; unmatched junction nucleotides: 8.

CDR3 sequence (DNA): TGCAGCGTTGATCCCGGGGGTCGCAGTGAGCAGTTCTTC. Translation: CSVDPGGRSEQFF. The rearrangement joins TRBV29-1 to TRBJ2-1; possibly TRBD2 for D (6 bases). CDR3 size: 13 residues. The germline CDR1 and CDR2 sequences are SQVTM and ANQGSEA. Trimming pared 3 bases from V and 9 bases from J, leaving 15 bases between.

The chain links TRBV6-5 to TRBJ1-4; 8 nucleotides agree with TRBD1. This CDR3 has 14 residues. Germline CDR1 and CDR2: MNHEY and SVGAGI. V trimming: 2 bases; J trimming: 7 bases; junction bases outside the gene matches: 3. The CDR3 nucleotides are TGTGCCAGCAGTTACGGACAGGGAGGTGAAAAACTGTTTTTT. It translates to CASSYGQGGEKLFF.

This clone was recorded only once. As DNA, the CDR3 is TGTGCCAGCAGCCTAACAGGAAGGGGCTCGAACACCGGGGAGCTGTTTTTT. Residues: CASSLTGRGSNTGELFF. V gene TRBV5-4 combines with J gene TRBJ2-2, with a possible D match to TRBD1 (5 bases). This CDR3 has 17 amino acids. The germline V gene encodes CDR1 SGHNT and CDR2 YYREEE (reference sequence). Trimming cost V 4 bases and J 0 bases, with 16 bases left between them.

The rearrangement joins TRBV30 to TRBJ2-5; unclear D gene. The germline gives CDR1 GTSNPN, CDR2 SVGIG (reference sequence). CDR3 size: 12 residues. V lost 1 base and J 2 bases, leaving 5 bases between the germline ends. Here the CDR3 reads CAWSAGQETQYF. The CDR3 coding sequence is TGTGCCTGGAGTGCAGGACAAGAGACCCAGTACTTC.

The V call is TRBV30, the J call TRBJ2-1; 8 bases map to TRBD1. The length of the CDR3 is 17 residues. V dropped 1 base and J dropped 1; count of bases not matched to a gene: 9. The germline gives CDR1 GTSNPN, CDR2 SVGIG (reference sequence). CDR3 sequence: CAWSARTGKRSYNEQFF. CDR3 bases: TGTGCCTGGAGTGCTCGGACAGGGAAAAGGTCCTACAATGAGCAGTTCTTC.